These T cell receptor beta chains were read from a single sample in a study of blood T cell repertoires in COVID-19. The data were produced by immunoSEQ multiplex PCR, yet TCRdb's version contains in-frame clones alone and is incomplete. The table lists under 85,000 clones, around 83% of them singletons. Input material: peripheral blood. The receptors were sampled from a man aged 50-60 years with active COVID-19. Both conserved end residues are part of each CDR3. Each record gives: CDR3 length, clone size, V gene, J gene, D gene, CDR3 protein, CDR3 DNA. A D gene is named only where the DNA matches it firmly. The listing skips clone size in some rows; elsewhere it reads once, few, many or a size class.

len: 15
abundance: .
v_gene: TRBV6-4
j_gene: TRBJ2-3
d_gene: TRBD2
CDR3aa: CASSAASGGTDTQYF
CDR3nt: TGTGCCAGCAGTGCAGCTAGCGGGGGCACAGATACGCAGTATTTT

len: 15
abundance: .
v_gene: TRBV5-6
j_gene: TRBJ2-5
d_gene: TRBD1
CDR3aa: CASSPRDSGQETQYF
CDR3nt: TGTGCCAGCAGCCCACGGGACAGCGGACAAGAGACCCAGTACTTC

len: 14
abundance: .
v_gene: TRBV7-9
j_gene: TRBJ2-3
d_gene: TRBD1
CDR3aa: CASKQGPSTDTQYF
CDR3nt: TGTGCCAGCAAACAGGGGCCGAGCACAGATACGCAGTATTTT

len: 15
abundance: .
v_gene: TRBV19
j_gene: TRBJ1-1
d_gene: TRBD1
CDR3aa: CASSRTGEMNTEAFF
CDR3nt: TGTGCCAGTAGCAGGACAGGGGAAATGAACACTGAAGCTTTCTTT

len: 16
abundance: .
v_gene: TRBV5-1
j_gene: TRBJ1-1
d_gene: TRBD1
CDR3aa: CATKSSYRGRGTEAFF
CDR3nt: TGCGCCACCAAGTCCTCTTACAGGGGGCGCGGGACTGAAGCTTTCTTT

len: 13
abundance: medium-sized
v_gene: TRBV4-3
j_gene: TRBJ2-2
d_gene: .
CDR3aa: CASSQELSRELFF
CDR3nt: TGCGCCAGCAGCCAAGAATTATCCCGGGAGCTGTTTTTT

len: 13
abundance: .
v_gene: TRBV12-3/TRBV12-4
j_gene: TRBJ1-1
d_gene: TRBD1
CDR3aa: CASRTLDRGEAFF
CDR3nt: TGTGCCAGCAGAACCCTAGACAGGGGCGAAGCTTTCTTT

len: 14
abundance: .
v_gene: TRBV6-4
j_gene: TRBJ2-2
d_gene: .
CDR3aa: CASRQDPSGGELFF
CDR3nt: TGTGCCAGCAGACAGGATCCCTCCGGCGGGGAGCTGTTTTTT

len: 15
abundance: .
v_gene: TRBV14
j_gene: TRBJ2-7
d_gene: .
CDR3aa: CASSQGYQGTYEQYF
CDR3nt: TGTGCCAGCAGCCAAGGCTACCAGGGGACCTACGAGCAGTACTTC

len: 15
abundance: .
v_gene: TRBV6-5
j_gene: TRBJ2-7
d_gene: .
CDR3aa: CASTREGTGAYEQYF
CDR3nt: TGTGCCAGCACTCGGGAAGGAACGGGGGCCTACGAGCAGTACTTC

len: 15
abundance: once
v_gene: TRBV5-6
j_gene: TRBJ2-7
d_gene: .
CDR3aa: CASSSTRTIPRKQYF
CDR3nt: TGTGCCAGCAGCTCCACCCGGACTATCCCCCGCAAGCAGTACTTC